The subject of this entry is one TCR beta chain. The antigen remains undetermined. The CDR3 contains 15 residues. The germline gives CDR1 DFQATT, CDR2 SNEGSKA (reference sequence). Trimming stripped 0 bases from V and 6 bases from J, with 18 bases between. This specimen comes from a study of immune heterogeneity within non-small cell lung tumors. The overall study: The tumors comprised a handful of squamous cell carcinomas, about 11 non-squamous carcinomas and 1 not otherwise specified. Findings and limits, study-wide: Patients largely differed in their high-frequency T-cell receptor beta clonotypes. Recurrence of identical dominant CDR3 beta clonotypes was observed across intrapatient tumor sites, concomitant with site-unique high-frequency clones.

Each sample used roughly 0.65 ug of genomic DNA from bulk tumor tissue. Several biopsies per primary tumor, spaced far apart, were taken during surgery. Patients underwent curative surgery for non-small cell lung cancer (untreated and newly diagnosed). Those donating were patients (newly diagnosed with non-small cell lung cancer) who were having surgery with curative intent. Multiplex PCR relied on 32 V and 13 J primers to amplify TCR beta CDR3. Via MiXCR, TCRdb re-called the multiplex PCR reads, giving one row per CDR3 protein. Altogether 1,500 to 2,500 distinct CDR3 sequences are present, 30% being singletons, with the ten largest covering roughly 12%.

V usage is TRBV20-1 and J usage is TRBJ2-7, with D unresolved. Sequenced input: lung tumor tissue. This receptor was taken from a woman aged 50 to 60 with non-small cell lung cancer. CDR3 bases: TGCAGTGCTAGAGATGGGCGGAAGGGCACCTGCGAGCAGTACTTC. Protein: CSARDGRKGTCEQYF.